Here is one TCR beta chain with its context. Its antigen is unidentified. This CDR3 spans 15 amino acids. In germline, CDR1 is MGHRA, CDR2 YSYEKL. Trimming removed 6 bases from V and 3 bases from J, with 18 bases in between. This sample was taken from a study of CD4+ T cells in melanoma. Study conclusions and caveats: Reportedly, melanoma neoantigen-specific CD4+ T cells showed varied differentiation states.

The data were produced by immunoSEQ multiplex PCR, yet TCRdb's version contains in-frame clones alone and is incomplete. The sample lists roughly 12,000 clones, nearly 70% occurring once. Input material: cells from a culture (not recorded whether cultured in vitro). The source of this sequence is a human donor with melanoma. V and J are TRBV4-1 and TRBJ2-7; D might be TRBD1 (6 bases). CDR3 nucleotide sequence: TGCGCCAGCAGGTACCGGGACACGGTCGACTACGAGCAGTACTTC. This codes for CASRYRDTVDYEQYF.